This T cell receptor (beta chain) was sequenced in a study of glioma-infiltrating T cells after dendritic cell vaccination. Background on the study: At biweekly intervals, patients got three intradermal dendritic cell vaccine injections. Study-level results: Survival was not directly related to TCR clonality in these patients.

Trimming took 2 bases from V and 0 from J; bases not matched to a gene: 5. The germline V gene has CDR1 MGHRA and CDR2 YSYEKL. The CDR3 totals 17 residues. Up to about 2 ug genomic DNA was used for TCRB CDR3 amplification. The PCR used 60 V beta and 13 J beta primers. Assay used: immunoSEQ multiplex PCR; TCRdb lists only in-frame clones, some missing. This sample has more than 55,000 clones; about 85% occur once, and the top ten carry more than 8.5%. In the case of this clone: Its antigen is unidentified.

The time point denotes: after dendritic cell vaccination, including at tumor progression/relapse. The chain recombines TRBV4-1 with TRBJ1-5, with 9 bases that match TRBD1. The clonotype was recovered from a human donor with glioblastoma. The sample consisted of blood, taken after dendritic cell vaccination. The DNA of the CDR3 is TGCGCCAGCAGCCAACGGGACAGGGAATATAGCAATCAGCCCCAGCATTTT. Translation gives CASSQRDREYSNQPQHF.